This T cell receptor (beta chain) stems from a study of blood T cell repertoires in COVID-19. Study at large: Acute-phase and convalescent COVID-19 samples originated in the United States, Italy and Spain. The cDNA or gDNA used as material had been derived from T cells, B-cell-depleted T cells, or PBMCs.

V lost 5 bases and J lost 11; bases outside the gene matches: 7. The CDR3 is 13 residues long. Looked up from germline, CDR1 is SGDLS and CDR2 is YYNGEE. The repertoire was sequenced with immunoSEQ multiplex PCR; TCRdb's copy has only in-frame clones and lacks some. This repertoire shows 100,000 to 150,000 clones, 92% found once; its top ten account for around 2%. The rearrangement uses TRBV9 and TRBJ2-3; 11 bases align to TRBD2. The sequence was obtained from a man in his fifties or sixties with COVID-19, enrolled during active disease. Sequencing was performed on peripheral blood. The CDR3 protein is CASSLAGGAMQYF. Written as DNA, the CDR3 is TGTGCCAGCAGTCTAGCGGGAGGTGCGATGCAGTATTTT.